This TCR beta chain was documented in a study of T cell repertoires in cytomegalovirus infection. On the study more broadly: CMV infection and matching HLA type were both indicated by public TCR beta signatures.

J gave up 4 bases and V 3 bases, and 7 bases lay outside the gene matches. The V gene's germline CDR1 is SGHDT and CDR2 YYEEEE. The CDR3 spans 15 residues. TCRdb re-derived calls from the reads in MiXCR, one entry per CDR3 protein. The sample yields 200,000 to 300,000 distinct CDR3 sequences, roughly 9% seen once. The receptor was derived from a human donor in good health (CMV status not recorded). Some clones in this sample may be carry-over from other donors' samples. The chain employs TRBV5-6 and TRBJ2-5, with 9 bases lining up with TRBD1. The sequenced sample consisted of PBMCs. In DNA form, the CDR3 reads TGTGCCAGCAGCTCCGGACAGGGGTTGAGAGAGACCCAGTACTTC. Translation gives CASSSGQGLRETQYF. The full variable domain, its missing parts supplied by reference TRBV5-6 and TRBJ2-5, is DAGVTQSPTHLIKTRGQQVTLRCSPKSGHDTVSWYQQALGQGPQFIFQYYEEEERQRGNFPDRFSGHQFPNYSSELNVNALLLGDSALYLCASSSGQGLRETQYFGPGTRLLVL.